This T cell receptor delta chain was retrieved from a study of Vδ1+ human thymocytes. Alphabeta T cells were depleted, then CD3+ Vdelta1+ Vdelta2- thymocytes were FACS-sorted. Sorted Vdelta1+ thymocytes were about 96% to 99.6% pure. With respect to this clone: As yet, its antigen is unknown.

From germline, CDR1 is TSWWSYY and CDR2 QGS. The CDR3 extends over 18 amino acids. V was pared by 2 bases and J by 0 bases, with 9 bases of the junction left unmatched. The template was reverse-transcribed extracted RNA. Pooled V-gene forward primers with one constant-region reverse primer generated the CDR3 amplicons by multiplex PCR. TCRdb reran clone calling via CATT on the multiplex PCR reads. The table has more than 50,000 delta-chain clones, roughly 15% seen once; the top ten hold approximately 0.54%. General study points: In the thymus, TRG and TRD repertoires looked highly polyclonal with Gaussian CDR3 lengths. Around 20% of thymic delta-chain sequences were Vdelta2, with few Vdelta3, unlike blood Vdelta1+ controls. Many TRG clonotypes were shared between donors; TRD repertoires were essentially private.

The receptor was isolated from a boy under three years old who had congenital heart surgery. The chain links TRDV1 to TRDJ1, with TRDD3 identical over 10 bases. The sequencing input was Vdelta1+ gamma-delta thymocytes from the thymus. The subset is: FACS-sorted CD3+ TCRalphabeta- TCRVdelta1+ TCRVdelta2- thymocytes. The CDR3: CALGEMITGGFYTDKLIF. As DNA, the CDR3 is TGTGCTCTTGGGGAAATGATTACTGGGGGATTTTACACCGATAAACTCATCTTT.